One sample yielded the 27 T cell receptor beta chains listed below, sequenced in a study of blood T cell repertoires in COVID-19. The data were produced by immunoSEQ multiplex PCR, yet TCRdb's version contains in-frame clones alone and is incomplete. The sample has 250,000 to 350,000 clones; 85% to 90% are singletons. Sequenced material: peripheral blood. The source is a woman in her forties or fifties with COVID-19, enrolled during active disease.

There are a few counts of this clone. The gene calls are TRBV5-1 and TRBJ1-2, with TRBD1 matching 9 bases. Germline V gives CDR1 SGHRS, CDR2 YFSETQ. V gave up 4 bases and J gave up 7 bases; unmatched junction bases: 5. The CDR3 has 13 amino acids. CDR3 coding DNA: TGCGCCAGCAGCGGGGGACAGGGAGGTGGCTACACCTTC. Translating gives CASSGGQGGGYTF.

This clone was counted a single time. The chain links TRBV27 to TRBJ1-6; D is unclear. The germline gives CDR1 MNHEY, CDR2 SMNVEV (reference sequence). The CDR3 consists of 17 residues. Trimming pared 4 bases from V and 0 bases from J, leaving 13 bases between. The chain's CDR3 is CASSYLRGSSYNSPLHF. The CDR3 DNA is TGTGCCAGCAGTTACCTCAGAGGGAGCTCCTATAATTCACCCCTCCACTTT.

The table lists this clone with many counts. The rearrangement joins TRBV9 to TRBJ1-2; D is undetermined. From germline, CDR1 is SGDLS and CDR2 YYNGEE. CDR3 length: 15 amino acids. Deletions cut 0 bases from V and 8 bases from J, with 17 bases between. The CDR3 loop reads CASSVASRLMSGYTF. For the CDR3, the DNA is TGTGCCAGCAGCGTAGCTTCCCGGTTGATGTCGGGCTACACCTTC. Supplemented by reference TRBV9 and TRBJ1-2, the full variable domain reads DSGVTQTPKHLITATGQRVTLRCSPRSGDLSVYWYQQSLDQGLQFLIQYYNGEERAKGNILERFSAQQFPDLHSELNLSSLELGDSALYFCASSVASRLMSGYTFGSGTRLTVV.

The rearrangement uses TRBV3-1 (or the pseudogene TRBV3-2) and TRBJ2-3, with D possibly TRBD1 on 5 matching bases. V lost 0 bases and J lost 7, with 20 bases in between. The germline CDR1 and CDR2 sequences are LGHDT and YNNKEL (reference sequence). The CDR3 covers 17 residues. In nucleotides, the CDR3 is TGTGCCAGCAGCCAAGATCAAGCCTCTCCCACGGACAATACGCAGTATTTT. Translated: CASSQDQASPTDNTQYF.

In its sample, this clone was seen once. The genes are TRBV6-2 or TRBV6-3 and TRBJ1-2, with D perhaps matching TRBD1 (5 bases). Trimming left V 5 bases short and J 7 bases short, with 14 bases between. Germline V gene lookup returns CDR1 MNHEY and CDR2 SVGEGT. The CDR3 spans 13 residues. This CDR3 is CASSTQAPGGYTF. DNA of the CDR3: TGTGCCAGCAGTACACAGGCGCCGGGTGGCTACACCTTC.

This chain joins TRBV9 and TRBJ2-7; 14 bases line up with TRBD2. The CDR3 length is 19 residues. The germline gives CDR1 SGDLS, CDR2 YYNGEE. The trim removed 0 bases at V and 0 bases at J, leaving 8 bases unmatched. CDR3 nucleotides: TGTGCCAGCAGCGTAGGAAAATACGGGACTAGCGGGAGCTCCTACGAGCAGTACTTC. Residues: CASSVGKYGTSGSSYEQYF.

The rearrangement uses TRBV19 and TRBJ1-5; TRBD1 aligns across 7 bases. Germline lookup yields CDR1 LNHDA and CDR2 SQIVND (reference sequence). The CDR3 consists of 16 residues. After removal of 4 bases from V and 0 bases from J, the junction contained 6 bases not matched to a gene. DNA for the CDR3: TGTGCCAGTAGTACCGACAGGGTTGATAGCAATCAGCCCCAGCATTTT. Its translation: CASSTDRVDSNQPQHF.

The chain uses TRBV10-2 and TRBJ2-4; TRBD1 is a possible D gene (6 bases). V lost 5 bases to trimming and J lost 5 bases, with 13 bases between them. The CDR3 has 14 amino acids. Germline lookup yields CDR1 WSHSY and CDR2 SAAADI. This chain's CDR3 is CASSPDRIQNIQYF. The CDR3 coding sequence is TGCGCCAGCAGTCCCGACAGGATCCAAAACATTCAGTACTTC.

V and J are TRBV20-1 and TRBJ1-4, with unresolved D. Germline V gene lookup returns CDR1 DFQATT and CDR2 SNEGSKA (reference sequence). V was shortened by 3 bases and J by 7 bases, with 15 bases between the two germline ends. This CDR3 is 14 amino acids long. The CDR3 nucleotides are TGCAGTGCTAGTGGGTCGAGTCTACGTGAAAAACTGTTTTTT. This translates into CSASGSSLREKLFF.

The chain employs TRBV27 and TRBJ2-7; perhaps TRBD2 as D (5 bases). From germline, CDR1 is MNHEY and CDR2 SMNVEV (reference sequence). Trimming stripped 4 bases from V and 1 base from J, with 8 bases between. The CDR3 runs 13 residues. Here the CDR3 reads CASSSGGSYEQYF. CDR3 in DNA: TGTGCCAGCAGTTCCGGCGGGTCCTACGAGCAGTACTTC.

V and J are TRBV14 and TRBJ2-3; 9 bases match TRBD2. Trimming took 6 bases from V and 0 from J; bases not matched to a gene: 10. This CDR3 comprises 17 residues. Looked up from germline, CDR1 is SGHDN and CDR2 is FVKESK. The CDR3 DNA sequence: TGTGCCAGCAGGAGGACTAGCGATTTTCCTAGCACAGATACGCAGTATTTT. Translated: CASRRTSDFPSTDTQYF.

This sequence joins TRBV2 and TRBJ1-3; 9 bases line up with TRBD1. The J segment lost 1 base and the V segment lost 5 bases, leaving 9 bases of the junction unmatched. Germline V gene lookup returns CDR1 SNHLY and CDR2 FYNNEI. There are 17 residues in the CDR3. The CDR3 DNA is TGTGCCAGCAGTCTAGACCACAGGGGGCGGTCTGGAAACACCATATATTTT. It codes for CASSLDHRGRSGNTIYF.

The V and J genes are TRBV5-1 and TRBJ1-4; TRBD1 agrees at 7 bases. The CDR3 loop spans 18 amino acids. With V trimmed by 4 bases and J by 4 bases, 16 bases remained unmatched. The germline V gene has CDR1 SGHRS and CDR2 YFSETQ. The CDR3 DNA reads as TGCGCCAGCAGCCCGACTAGGGGGACAGTCCAGGATAATGAAAAACTGTTTTTT. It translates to CASSPTRGTVQDNEKLFF.

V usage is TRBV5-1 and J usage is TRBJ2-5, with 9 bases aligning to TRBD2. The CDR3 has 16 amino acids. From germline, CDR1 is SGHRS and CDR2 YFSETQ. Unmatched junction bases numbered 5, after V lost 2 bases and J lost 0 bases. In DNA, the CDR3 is TGCGCCAGCAGCTTAGGGGCTAGCGGGAACCAAGAGACCCAGTACTTC. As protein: CASSLGASGNQETQYF.

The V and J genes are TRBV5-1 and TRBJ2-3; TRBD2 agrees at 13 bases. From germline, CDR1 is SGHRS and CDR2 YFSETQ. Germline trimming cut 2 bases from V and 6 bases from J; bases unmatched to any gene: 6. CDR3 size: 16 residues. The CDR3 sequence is CASSFRLAGGGDTQYF. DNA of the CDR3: TGCGCCAGCAGCTTCAGACTAGCGGGAGGAGGGGATACGCAGTATTTT. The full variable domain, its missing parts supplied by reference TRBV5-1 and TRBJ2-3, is KAGVTQTPRYLIKTRGQQVTLSCSPISGHRSVSWYQQTPGQGLQFLFEYFSETQRNKGNFPGRFSGRQFSNSRSEMNVSTLELGDSALYLCASSFRLAGGGDTQYFGPGTRLTVL.

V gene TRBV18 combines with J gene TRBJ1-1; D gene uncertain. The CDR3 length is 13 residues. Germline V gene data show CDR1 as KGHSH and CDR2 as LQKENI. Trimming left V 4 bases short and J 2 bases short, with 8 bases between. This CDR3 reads CASSLRGNTEAFF. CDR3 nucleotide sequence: TGTGCCAGCTCACTCCGGGGAAACACTGAAGCTTTCTTT.

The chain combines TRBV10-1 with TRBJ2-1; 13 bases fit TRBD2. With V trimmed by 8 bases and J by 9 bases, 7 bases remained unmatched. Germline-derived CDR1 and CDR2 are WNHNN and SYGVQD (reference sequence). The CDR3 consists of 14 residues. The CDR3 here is CASGLAGVSSEQFF. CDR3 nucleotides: TGCGCCAGCGGACTAGCGGGAGTCTCGAGTGAGCAGTTCTTC.

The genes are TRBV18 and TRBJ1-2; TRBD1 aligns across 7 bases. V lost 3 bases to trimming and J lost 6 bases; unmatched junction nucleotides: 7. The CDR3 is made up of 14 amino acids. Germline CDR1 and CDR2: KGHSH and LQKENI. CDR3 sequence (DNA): TGTGCCAGCTCACCCCCGGGGACAGCCAATGGCTACACCTTC. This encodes CASSPPGTANGYTF.

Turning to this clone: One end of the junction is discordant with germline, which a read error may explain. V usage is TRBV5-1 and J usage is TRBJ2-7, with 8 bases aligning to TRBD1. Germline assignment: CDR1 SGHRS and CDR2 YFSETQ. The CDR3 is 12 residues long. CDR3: CASSLPDRERNF. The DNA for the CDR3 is TGCGCCAGCAGCTTGCCGGACAGGGAGAGAAACTTC. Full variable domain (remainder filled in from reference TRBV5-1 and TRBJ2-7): KAGVTQTPRYLIKTRGQQVTLSCSPISGHRSVSWYQQTPGQGLQFLFEYFSETQRNKGNFPGRFSGRQFSNSRSEMNVSTLELGDSALYLCASSLPDRERNFGPGTRLTVT.

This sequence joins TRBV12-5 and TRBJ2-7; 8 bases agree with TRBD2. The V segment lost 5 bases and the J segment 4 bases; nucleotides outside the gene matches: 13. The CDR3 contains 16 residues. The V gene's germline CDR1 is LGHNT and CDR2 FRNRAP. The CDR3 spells CASGPSLDGGGYEQYF. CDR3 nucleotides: TGTGCTAGTGGTCCTTCTCTGGACGGGGGGGGATACGAGCAGTACTTC.

This chain's CDR3 is CASSYGTSGGVEQFF. CDR3 bases: TGTGCCAGCAGCTATGGGACTAGCGGTGGGGTTGAGCAGTTCTTC. V gene TRBV5-4 combines with J gene TRBJ2-1; TRBD2 agrees at 11 bases. CDR3 length: 15 residues. The V gene's germline CDR1 is SGHNT and CDR2 YYREEE (reference sequence). After removal of 3 bases from V and 9 bases from J, the junction contained 8 bases not matched to a gene.

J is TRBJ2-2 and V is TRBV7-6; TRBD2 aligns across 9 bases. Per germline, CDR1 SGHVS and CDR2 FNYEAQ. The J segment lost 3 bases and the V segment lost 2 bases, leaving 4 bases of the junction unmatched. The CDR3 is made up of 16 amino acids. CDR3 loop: CASSLYGGRDTGELFF. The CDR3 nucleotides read TGTGCCAGCAGCTTATATGGCGGGAGGGACACCGGGGAGCTGTTTTTT.

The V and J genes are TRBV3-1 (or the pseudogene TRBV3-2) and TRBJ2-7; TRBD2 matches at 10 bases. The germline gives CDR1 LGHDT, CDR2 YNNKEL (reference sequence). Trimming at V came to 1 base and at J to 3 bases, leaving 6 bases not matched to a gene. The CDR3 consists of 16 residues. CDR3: CASSQGLAGGIYEQYF. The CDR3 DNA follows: TGTGCCAGCAGCCAAGGATTAGCGGGAGGTATCTACGAGCAGTACTTC.

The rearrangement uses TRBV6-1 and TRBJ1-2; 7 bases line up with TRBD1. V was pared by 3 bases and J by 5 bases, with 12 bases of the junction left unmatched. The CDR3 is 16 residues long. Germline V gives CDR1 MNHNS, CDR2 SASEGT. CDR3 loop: CASSDRGTADPYGYTF. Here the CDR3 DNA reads TGTGCCAGCAGTGACCGGGGGACAGCGGATCCATATGGCTACACCTTC.

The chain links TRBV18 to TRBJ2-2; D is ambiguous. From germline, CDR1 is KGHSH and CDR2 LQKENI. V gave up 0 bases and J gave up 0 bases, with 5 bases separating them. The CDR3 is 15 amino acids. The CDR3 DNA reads TGTGCCAGCTCACCACCGAGGACGAACACCGGGGAGCTGTTTTTT. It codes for CASSPPRTNTGELFF.

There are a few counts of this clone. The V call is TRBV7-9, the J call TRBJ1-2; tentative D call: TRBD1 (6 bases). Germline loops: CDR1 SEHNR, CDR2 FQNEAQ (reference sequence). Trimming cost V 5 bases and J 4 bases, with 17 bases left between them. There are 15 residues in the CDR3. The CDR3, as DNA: TGTGCCAGCAGCCAGGACAGCGATCCGATCTATGGCTACACCTTC. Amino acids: CASSQDSDPIYGYTF.

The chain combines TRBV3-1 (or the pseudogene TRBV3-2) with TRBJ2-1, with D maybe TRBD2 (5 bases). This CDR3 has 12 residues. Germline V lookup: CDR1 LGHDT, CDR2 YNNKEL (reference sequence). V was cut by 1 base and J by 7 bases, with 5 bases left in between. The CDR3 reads CASSQAGNEQFF. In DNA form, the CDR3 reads TGTGCCAGCAGCCAAGCGGGGAATGAGCAGTTCTTC.